This is a list of T cell receptor beta chains from one sample in a study of blood T cell repertoires in COVID-19. The protocol was immunoSEQ multiplex PCR, while the TCRdb copy is restricted to in-frame clones and leaves out a portion. The sample consists of roughly 150,000 clones, over 80% of them appearing once. Sequencing was performed on PBMCs or T cells enriched from blood (not recorded which). Receptors originate from a man between 65 and 79 years old who had been exposed to COVID-19. Both conserved end residues are trimmed from each CDR3.

V	J	CDR3
TRBV27	TRBJ1-2	ASSLGGAFNYGYT
TRBV9	TRBJ2-1	ASSVGQLNNEQF
TRBV7-2	TRBJ1-1	ASSLTGQGSGEAF
TRBV11-2	TRBJ2-1	ASSISGSANEQF
TRBV18	TRBJ2-5	ASSPSGSQETQY
TRBV12-3/TRBV12-4	TRBJ2-5	ASSPGLQETQY
TRBV6-5	TRBJ1-5	ASAGTPGNQPQH
TRBV20-1	TRBJ1-3	SASSGSGNTIY
TRBV7-6	TRBJ1-2	ASSPEGTTNYGYT
TRBV14	TRBJ1-1	ASSQDLMNTEAF
TRBV19	TRBJ1-5	ASSRIPGQISNQPQH
TRBV20-1	TRBJ1-2	SARDTGGEA
TRBV27	TRBJ1-1	ASSPRAPEAF
TRBV30	TRBJ2-1	AWSTSTSGARF
TRBV27	TRBJ2-3	ASSLFGRDTDTQY
TRBV11-2	TRBJ2-1	ASSFLQVAGGNNEQF
TRBV5-1	TRBJ2-2	ASSLVQGDTGELF
TRBV5-6	TRBJ2-7	ASRSDRLPYEQY